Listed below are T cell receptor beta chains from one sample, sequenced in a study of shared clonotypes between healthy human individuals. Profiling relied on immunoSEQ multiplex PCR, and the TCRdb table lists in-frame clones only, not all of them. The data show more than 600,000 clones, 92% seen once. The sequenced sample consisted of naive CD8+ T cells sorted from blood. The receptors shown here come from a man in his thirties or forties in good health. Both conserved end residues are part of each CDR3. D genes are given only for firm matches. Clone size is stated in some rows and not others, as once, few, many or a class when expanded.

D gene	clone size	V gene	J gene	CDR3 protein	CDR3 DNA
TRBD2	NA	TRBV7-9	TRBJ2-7	CASSFGLAGTYEQYF	TGTGCCAGCAGCTTCGGACTAGCGGGAACCTACGAGCAGTACTTC
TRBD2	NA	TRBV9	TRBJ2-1	CASSGTSGRADEQFF	TGTGCCAGCAGCGGAACTAGCGGGAGGGCGGATGAGCAGTTCTTC
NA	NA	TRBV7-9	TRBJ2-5	CASSGPGAEETQYF	TGTGCCAGCAGCGGCCCGGGAGCTGAGGAGACCCAGTACTTC
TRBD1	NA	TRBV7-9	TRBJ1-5	CASSLGGTGDNQPQHF	TGTGCCAGCAGCTTGGGAGGGACAGGGGACAATCAGCCCCAGCATTTT
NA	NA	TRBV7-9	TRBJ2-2	CASNMEAGELFF	TGTGCCAGCAACATGGAGGCCGGGGAGCTGTTTTTT
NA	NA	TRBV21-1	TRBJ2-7	CASSLSLAFGTLLSYEQYF	TGTGCCAGCAGCCTTTCACTGGCTTTTGGGACCCTCCTGTCCTACGAGCAGTACTTC
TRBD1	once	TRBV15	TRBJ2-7	CATSRRDRGYEQYF	TGTGCCACCAGCAGGAGGGACAGGGGATACGAGCAGTACTTC
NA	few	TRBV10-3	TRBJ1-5	CAINPTYSNQPQHF	TGTGCCATCAACCCGACATATAGCAATCAGCCCCAGCATTTT
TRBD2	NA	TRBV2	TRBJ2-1	CASIAGGNEQFF	TGTGCCAGCATCGCGGGGGGCAATGAGCAGTTCTTC
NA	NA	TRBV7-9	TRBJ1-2	CASSFIKGTGYTF	TGTGCCAGCAGCTTCATAAAAGGGACGGGCTACACCTTC
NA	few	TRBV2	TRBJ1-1	CASSGIQGEAFF	TGTGCCAGCAGTGGAATCCAGGGGGAAGCTTTCTTT
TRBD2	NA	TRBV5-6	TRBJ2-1	CASSFETSGRDEQFF	TGTGCCAGCAGCTTTGAGACTAGCGGGAGGGATGAGCAGTTCTTC
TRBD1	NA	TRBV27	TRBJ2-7	CASSRRQGGSYEQYF	TGTGCCAGCAGTCGCCGACAGGGGGGCTCCTACGAGCAGTACTTC
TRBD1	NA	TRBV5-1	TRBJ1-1	CASSDGTGPTEAFF	TGCGCCAGCAGCGATGGGACAGGGCCCACTGAAGCTTTCTTT
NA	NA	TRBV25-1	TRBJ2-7	CASSPSRNYEQYF	TGTGCCAGCAGTCCGAGCAGGAACTACGAGCAGTACTTC
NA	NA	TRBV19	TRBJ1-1	CASSIFGNTEAFF	TGTGCCAGTAGTATTTTCGGAAACACTGAAGCTTTCTTT
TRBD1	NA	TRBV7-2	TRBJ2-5	CASSRSQGGETQYF	TGTGCCAGCAGTCGATCACAGGGGGGCGAGACCCAGTACTTC
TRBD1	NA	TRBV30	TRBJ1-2	CAWSATGVGYTF	TGTGCCTGGAGTGCCACAGGGGTTGGCTACACCTTC
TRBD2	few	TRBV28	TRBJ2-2	CASSLLIGAGDTGELFF	TGTGCCAGCAGTTTATTGATAGGGGCGGGAGACACCGGGGAGCTGTTTTTT
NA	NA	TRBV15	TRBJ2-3	CATSREGASEGHGPTDTQYF	TGTGCCACCAGCAGAGAAGGGGCTAGCGAGGGCCATGGGCCCACAGATACGCAGTATTTT